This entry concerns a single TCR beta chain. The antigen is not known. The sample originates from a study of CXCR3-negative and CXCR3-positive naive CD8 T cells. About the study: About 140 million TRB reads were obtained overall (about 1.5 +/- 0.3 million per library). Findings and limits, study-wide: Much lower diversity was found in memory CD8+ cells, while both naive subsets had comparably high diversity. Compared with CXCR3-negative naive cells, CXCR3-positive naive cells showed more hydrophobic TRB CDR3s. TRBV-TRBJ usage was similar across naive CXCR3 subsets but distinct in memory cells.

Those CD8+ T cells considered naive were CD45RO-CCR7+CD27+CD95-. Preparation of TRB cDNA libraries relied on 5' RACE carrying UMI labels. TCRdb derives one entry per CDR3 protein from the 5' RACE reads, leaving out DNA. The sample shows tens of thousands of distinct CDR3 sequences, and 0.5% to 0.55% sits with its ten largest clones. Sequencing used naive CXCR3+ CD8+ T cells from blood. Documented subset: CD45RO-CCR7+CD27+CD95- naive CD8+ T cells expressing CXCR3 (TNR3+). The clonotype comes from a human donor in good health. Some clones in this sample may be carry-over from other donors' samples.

CDR3 loop: CASSSGGVYNEQFF. The chain employs TRBV12-3 or TRBV12-4 and TRBJ2-1; lacking DNA, the TRBD2 call made by TCRdb goes unchecked. CDR3 size: 14 residues.